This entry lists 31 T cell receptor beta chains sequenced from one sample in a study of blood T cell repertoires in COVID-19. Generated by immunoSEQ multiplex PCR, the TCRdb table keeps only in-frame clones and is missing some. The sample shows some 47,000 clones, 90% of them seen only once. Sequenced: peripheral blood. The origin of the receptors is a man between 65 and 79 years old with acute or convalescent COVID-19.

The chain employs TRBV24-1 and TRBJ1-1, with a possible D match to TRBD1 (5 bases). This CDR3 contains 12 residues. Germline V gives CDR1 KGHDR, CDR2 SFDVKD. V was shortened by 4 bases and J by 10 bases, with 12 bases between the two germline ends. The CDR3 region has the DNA TGTGCCACCAGTGACCCCGGCGGGGGAGCTTTCTTT. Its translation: CATSDPGGGAFF.

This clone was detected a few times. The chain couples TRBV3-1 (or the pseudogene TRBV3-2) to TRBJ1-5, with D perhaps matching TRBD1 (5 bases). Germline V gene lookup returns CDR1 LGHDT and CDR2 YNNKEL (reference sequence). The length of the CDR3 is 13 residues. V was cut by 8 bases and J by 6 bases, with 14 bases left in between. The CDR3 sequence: CASGRRGVQPQHF. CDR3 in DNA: TGTGCCAGCGGCCGGCGGGGGGTTCAGCCCCAGCATTTT.

For the CDR3, the DNA is TGTGCCAGCAGCTTCGCGGGGAATATTGAAGCTTTCTTT. It yields the protein CASSFAGNIEAFF. The chain couples TRBV5-4 to TRBJ1-1; D gene ambiguous. Germline CDR1 SGHNT, CDR2 YYREEE (reference sequence). With 2 bases removed from V and 7 bases from J, the gap between germline ends came to 12 bases. This CDR3 has 13 residues.

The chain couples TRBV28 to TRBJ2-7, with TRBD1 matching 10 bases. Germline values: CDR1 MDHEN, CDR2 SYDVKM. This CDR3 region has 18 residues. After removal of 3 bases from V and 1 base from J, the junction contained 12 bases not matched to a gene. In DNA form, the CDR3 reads TGTGCCAGCAGTTTCCCTGTCCAGAGGGACAGGGGTTCCTACGAGCAGTACTTC. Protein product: CASSFPVQRDRGSYEQYF.

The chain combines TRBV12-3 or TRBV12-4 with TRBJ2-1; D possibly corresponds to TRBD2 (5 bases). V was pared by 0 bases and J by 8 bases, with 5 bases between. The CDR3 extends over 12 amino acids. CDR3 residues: CASSLAGDEQFF. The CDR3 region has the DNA TGTGCCAGCAGTTTAGCGGGAGATGAGCAGTTCTTC.

CDR3 coding DNA: TGTGCCAGCAGCCATCGGACAGGGAAGGAAGCTTTCTTT. Translating gives CASSHRTGKEAFF. The rearrangement links TRBV3-1 (or the pseudogene TRBV3-2) to TRBJ1-1; the match to TRBD1 covers 8 bases. The J segment lost 8 bases and the V segment lost 3 bases, leaving 5 bases of the junction unmatched. Germline values: CDR1 LGHDT, CDR2 YNNKEL (reference sequence). The CDR3 is made up of 13 amino acids.

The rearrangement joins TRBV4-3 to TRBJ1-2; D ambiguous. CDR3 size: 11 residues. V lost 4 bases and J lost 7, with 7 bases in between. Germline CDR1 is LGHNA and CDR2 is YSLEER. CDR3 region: CASSLGGGYTF. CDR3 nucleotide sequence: TGCGCCAGCAGCCTAGGAGGTGGCTACACCTTC.

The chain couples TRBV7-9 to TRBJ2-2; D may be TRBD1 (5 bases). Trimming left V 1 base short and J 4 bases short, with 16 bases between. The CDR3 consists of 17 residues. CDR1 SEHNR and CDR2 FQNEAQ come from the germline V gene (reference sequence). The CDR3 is CASSLGPQGRGTGELFF. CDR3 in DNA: TGTGCCAGCAGCTTAGGTCCCCAGGGTAGGGGCACCGGGGAGCTGTTTTTT.

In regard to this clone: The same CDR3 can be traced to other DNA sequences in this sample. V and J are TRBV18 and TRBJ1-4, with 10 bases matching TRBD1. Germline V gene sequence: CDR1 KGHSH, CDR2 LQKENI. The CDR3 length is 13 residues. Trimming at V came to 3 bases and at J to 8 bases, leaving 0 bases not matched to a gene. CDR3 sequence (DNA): TGTGCCAGCTCACCGGGACAGGGGGAAAAACTGTTTTTT. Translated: CASSPGQGEKLFF.

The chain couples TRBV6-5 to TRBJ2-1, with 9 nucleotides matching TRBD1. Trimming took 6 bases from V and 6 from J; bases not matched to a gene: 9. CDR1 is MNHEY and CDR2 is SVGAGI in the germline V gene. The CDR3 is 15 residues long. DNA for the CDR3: TGTGCCAGCAGGTTGGACAGGGGCTTAGGCAATGAGCAGTTCTTC. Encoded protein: CASRLDRGLGNEQFF.

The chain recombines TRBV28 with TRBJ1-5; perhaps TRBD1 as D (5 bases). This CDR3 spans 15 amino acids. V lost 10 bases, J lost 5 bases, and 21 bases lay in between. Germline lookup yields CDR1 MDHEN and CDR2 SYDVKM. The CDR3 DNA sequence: TGTGCCACCCTCTGGAGCCTCGCGGGGGATCAGCCCCAGCATTTT. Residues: CATLWSLAGDQPQHF.

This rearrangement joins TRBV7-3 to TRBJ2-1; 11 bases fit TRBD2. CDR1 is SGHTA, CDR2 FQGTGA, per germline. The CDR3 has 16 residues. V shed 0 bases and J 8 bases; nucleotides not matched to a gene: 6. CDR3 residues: CASSLTLAGARDEQFF. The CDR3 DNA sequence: TGTGCCAGCAGCTTAACACTAGCGGGGGCCAGGGATGAGCAGTTCTTC.

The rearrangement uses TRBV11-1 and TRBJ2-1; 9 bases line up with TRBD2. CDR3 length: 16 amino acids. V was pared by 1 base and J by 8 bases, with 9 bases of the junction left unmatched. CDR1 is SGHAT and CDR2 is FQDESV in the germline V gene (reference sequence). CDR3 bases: TGTGCCAGCAGCTTAGAAGGGGCGGGGGGGGGCTATGAGCAGTTCTTC. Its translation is CASSLEGAGGGYEQFF. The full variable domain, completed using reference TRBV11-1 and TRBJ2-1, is EAEVAQSPRYKITEKSQAVAFWCDPISGHATLYWYRQILGQGPELLVQFQDESVVDDSQLPKDRFSAERLKGVDSTLKIQPAELGDSAMYLCASSLEGAGGGYEQFFGPGTRLTVL.

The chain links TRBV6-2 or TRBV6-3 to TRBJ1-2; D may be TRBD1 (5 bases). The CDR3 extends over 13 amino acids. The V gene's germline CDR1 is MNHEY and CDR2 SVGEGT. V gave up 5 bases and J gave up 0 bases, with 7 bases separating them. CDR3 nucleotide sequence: TGTGCCAGCAGTCCGACAGCTAACTATGGCTACACCTTC. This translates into CASSPTANYGYTF.

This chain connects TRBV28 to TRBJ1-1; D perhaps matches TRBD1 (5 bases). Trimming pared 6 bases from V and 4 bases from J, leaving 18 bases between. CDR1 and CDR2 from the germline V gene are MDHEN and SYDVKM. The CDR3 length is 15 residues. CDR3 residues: CASSLAGTRGTEAFF. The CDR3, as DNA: TGTGCCAGCAGCCTGGCCGGGACGCGGGGCACTGAAGCTTTCTTT.

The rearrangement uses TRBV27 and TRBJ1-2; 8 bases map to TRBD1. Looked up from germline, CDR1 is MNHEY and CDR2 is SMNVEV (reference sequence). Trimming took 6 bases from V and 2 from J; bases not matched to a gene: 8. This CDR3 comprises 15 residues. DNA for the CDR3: TGTGCCAGCAGACCTCGACAGGGGCCCAACTATGGCTACACCTTC. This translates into CASRPRQGPNYGYTF.

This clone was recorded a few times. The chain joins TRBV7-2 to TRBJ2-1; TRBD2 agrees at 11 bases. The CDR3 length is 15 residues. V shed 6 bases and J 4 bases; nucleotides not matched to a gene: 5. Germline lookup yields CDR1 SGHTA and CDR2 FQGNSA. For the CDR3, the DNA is TGTGCCAGCAGGCTAGCGGGGGGCGGGTACAATGAGCAGTTCTTC. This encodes CASRLAGGGYNEQFF.

Written as DNA, the CDR3 is TGTGCCAATGGACTGGTCAATCAGCCCCAGCATTTT. Protein product: CANGLVNQPQHF. This chain connects TRBV5-8 to TRBJ1-5; D ambiguous. The CDR3 contains 12 residues. Trimming stripped 9 bases from V and 3 bases from J, with 10 bases between. Germline lookup yields CDR1 SGHTS and CDR2 YDEGEE.

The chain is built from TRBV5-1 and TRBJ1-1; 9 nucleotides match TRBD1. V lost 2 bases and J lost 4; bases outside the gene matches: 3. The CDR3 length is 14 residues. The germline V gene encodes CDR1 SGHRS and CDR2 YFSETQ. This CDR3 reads CASSLQGATTEAFF. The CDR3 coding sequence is TGCGCCAGCAGCTTACAGGGGGCAACCACTGAAGCTTTCTTT.

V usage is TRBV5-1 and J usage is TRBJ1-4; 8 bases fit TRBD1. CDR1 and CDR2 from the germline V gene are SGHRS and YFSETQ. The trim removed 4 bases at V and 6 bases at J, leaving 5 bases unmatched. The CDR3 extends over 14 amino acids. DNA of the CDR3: TGCGCCAGCAGCCTAGGACAGGGCCATGAAAAACTGTTTTTT. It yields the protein CASSLGQGHEKLFF.

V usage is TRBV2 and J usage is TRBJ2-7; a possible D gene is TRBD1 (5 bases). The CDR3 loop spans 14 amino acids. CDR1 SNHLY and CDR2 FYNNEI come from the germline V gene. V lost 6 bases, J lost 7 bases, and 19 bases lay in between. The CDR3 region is CASSRNTGAREQYF. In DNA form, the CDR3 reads TGTGCCAGCAGCCGCAATACTGGGGCCCGGGAGCAGTACTTC.

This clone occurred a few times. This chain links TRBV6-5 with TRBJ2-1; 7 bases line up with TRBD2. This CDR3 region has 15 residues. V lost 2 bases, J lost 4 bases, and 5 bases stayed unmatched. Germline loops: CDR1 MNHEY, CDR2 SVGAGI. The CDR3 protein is CASSYRSGAYNEQFF. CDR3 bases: TGTGCCAGCAGTTACAGGAGCGGGGCGTACAATGAGCAGTTCTTC.

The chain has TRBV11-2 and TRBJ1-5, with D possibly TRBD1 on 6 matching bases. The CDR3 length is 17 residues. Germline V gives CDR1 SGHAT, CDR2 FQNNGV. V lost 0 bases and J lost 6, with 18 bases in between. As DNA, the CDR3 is TGTGCCAGCAGCTTAGAAAGTTACAGGGTACGGTGTCAGCCCCAGCATTTT. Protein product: CASSLESYRVRCQPQHF.

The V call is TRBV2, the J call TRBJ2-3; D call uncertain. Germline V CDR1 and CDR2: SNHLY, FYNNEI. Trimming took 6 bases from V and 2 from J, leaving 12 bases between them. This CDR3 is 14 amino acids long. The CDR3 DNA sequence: TGTGCCAGCAGCTCTGATAGCTACACAGATACGCAGTATTTT. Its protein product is CASSSDSYTDTQYF.

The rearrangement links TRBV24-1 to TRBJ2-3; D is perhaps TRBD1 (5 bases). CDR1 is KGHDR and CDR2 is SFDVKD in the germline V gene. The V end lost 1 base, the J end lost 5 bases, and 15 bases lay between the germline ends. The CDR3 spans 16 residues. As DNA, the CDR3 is TGTGCCACCAGTGATTTAGATGGCCAGGGCCTAGATACGCAGTATTTT. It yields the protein CATSDLDGQGLDTQYF.

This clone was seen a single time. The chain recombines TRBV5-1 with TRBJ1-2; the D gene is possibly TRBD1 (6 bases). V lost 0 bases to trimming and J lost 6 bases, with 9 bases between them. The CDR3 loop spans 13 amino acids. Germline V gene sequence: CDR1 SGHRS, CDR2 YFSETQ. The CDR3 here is CASSLDRDDGYTF. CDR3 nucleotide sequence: TGCGCCAGCAGCTTGGACAGGGATGATGGCTACACCTTC. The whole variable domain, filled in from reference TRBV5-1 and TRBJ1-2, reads KAGVTQTPRYLIKTRGQQVTLSCSPISGHRSVSWYQQTPGQGLQFLFEYFSETQRNKGNFPGRFSGRQFSNSRSEMNVSTLELGDSALYLCASSLDRDDGYTFGSGTRLTVV.

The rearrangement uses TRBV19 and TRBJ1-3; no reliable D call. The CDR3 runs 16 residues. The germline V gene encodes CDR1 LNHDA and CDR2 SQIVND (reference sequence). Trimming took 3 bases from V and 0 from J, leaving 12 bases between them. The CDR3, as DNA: TGTGCCAGTAGTATTACAGCCTATAACTCTGGAAACACCATATATTTT. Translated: CASSITAYNSGNTIYF.

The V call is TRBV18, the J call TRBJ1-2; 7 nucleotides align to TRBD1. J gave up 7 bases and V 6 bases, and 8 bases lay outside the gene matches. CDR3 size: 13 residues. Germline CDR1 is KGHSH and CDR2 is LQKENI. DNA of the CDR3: TGTGCCAGCTCGCCCGACAGGGACGGTGGCTACACCTTC. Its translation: CASSPDRDGGYTF.

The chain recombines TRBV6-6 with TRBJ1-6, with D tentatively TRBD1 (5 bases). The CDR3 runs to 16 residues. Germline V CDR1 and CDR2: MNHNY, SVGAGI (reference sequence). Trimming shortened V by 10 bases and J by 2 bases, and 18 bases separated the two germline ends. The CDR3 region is CATRGVRSTYNSPLHF. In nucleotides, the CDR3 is TGTGCCACCCGGGGGGTGAGGAGCACCTATAATTCACCCCTCCACTTT.

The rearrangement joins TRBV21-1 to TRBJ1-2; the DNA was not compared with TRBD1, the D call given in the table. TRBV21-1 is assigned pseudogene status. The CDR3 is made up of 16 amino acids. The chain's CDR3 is CASNPTTRTGLHGYTF. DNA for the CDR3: TGTGCCAGCAACCCCACAACTCGGACAGGGCTTCATGGCTACACCTTC.

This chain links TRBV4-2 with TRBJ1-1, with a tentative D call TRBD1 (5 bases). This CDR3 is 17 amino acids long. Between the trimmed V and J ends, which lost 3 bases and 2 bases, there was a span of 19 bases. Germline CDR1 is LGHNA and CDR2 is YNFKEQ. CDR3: CASSHGGGSSPNTEAFF. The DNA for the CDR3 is TGTGCCAGCAGCCATGGCGGGGGGAGTTCCCCCAACACTGAAGCTTTCTTT.